This T cell receptor beta chain is drawn from a study of T cells after yellow fever vaccination. Study in general: The authors prepared low-cell-number fractions using SMART-Seq v4 Ultra Low Input.

By 5'RACE template switching, TCR cDNA was produced, with a universal primer site and UMIs added in the process. From the 5' RACE reads, TCRdb called clonotypes with MiXCR, one entry per CDR3 protein. The sample lists some 160,000 distinct CDR3 sequences, about 7% occurring once. Turning to this clonotype: Its antigen is undetermined.

Study-level results: Only a small proportion of the clonotypes turned up in both the CD4 and the CD8 compartments, likely arising from convergent recombination.

This specimen consisted of CD4+ T cells sorted from PBMCs, obtained less than 6 days after the first yellow fever vaccination. The TCR sequence derives from a man aged 18 to 35 who received the YFV17D yellow fever vaccine.

The CDR3 protein is CSARVGGRDTGELFF. As DNA, the CDR3 is TGCAGTGCTAGAGTAGGGGGCAGGGACACCGGGGAGCTGTTTTTT. V usage is TRBV20-1 and J usage is TRBJ2-2; 7 bases match TRBD1. The CDR3 runs to 15 residues. Looked up from germline, CDR1 is DFQATT and CDR2 is SNEGSKA (reference sequence). V shed 1 base and J 3 bases; nucleotides not matched to a gene: 5.